One sample yielded the 22 T cell receptor beta chains listed below, sequenced in a study of cytomegalovirus exposure and HLA in healthy donors. With 60 Vbeta and 13 Jbeta primers, the PCR was carried out. Libraries were prepared by immunoSEQ multiplex PCR; TCRdb keeps only in-frame clonotypes and omits some of them. The sample holds about 200,000 clones, around 76% seen once. The sequencing sample was made of PBMCs. These receptors were obtained from a man aged 25 to 40 in good health and CMV-seronegative.

The CDR3 nucleotides read TGTGCCAGCAGCCAAGATCCCGGGACAGGGGCTTCACCCCTCCACTTT. Amino acid sequence: CASSQDPGTGASPLHF. The chain is built from TRBV4-2 and TRBJ1-6; TRBD1 agrees at 10 bases. Germline loops: CDR1 LGHNA, CDR2 YNFKEQ. V dropped 0 bases and J dropped 9; count of bases not matched to a gene: 5. This CDR3 spans 16 amino acids.

This clone has just one count. CDR3 region: CASSVATGVLPQHF. CDR3 coding DNA: TGCGCCAGCAGCGTCGCGACAGGGGTTCTGCCCCAGCATTTT. The chain employs TRBV5-1 and TRBJ1-5, with 8 bases aligning to TRBD1. This CDR3 contains 14 residues. V shed 4 bases and J 9 bases; nucleotides not matched to a gene: 9. Germline lookup yields CDR1 SGHRS and CDR2 YFSETQ.

CDR3 in amino acids: CASSPYGTGGLFDTQYF. Here the CDR3 DNA reads TGTGCCAGCAGCCCCTACGGGACAGGGGGCCTCTTTGATACGCAGTATTTT. V and J are TRBV7-7 and TRBJ2-3; TRBD1 matches at 12 bases. The CDR3 extends over 17 amino acids. After removal of 5 bases from V and 6 bases from J, the junction contained 12 bases not matched to a gene. Germline V CDR1 and CDR2: SSHAT, FNYEAQ (reference sequence).

This rearrangement joins TRBV5-1 to TRBJ2-5; D is uncertain. The CDR3 is made up of 11 amino acids. Germline-derived CDR1 and CDR2 are SGHRS and YFSETQ. V lost 7 bases and J 0 bases, leaving 4 bases between the germline ends. CDR3 nucleotide sequence: TGCGCCAGCCATTACCAAGAGACCCAGTACTTC. This codes for CASHYQETQYF.

V usage is TRBV6-5 and J usage is TRBJ2-2; D call uncertain. Looked up from germline, CDR1 is MNHEY and CDR2 is SVGAGI. V shed 4 bases and J shed 0 bases, with 3 bases lying between them. The length of the CDR3 is 13 residues. CDR3 sequence reads: CASSFTNTGELFF. In nucleotides, the CDR3 is TGTGCCAGCAGTTTCACGAACACCGGGGAGCTGTTTTTT.

The V gene is TRBV5-1, the J gene TRBJ1-2, with 8 nucleotides matching TRBD1. This CDR3 contains 21 residues. V shed 3 bases and J 1 base; nucleotides not matched to a gene: 23. The germline CDR1 and CDR2 sequences are SGHRS and YFSETQ. The CDR3 here is CASSSADGRMGQAGFNYGYTF. CDR3 DNA sequence: TGCGCCAGCAGCTCAGCAGATGGAAGGATGGGACAGGCGGGATTTAACTATGGCTACACCTTC.

The chain combines TRBV19 with TRBJ2-1; 12 bases match TRBD2. The V segment lost 5 bases and the J segment 5 bases; nucleotides outside the gene matches: 4. The CDR3 extends over 15 amino acids. Germline V gene lookup returns CDR1 LNHDA and CDR2 SQIVND (reference sequence). The DNA for the CDR3 is TGTGCCAGTAGTGTAGGACTAGCGGGGAACAATGAGCAGTTCTTC. Translated: CASSVGLAGNNEQFF.

The count of this clone is one. The rearrangement joins TRBV5-1 to TRBJ2-1; 7 bases are shared with TRBD2. Germline loops: CDR1 SGHRS, CDR2 YFSETQ. The CDR3 length is 15 residues. Trimming took 3 bases from V and 10 from J; bases not matched to a gene: 13. The CDR3 reads CASSWGGTASFEQFF. CDR3 coding DNA: TGCGCCAGCAGCTGGGGGGGGACTGCATCATTCGAGCAGTTCTTC.

As to this clone: This specimen includes other DNA sequences encoding the same CDR3. The chain is built from TRBV5-1 and TRBJ2-7; TRBD2 matches at 7 bases. This CDR3 spans 14 amino acids. Looked up from germline, CDR1 is SGHRS and CDR2 is YFSETQ. V lost 0 bases and J lost 5; bases outside the gene matches: 5. CDR3 protein: CASSLVAGVNEQYF. Written as DNA, the CDR3 is TGCGCCAGCAGCTTGGTGGCGGGAGTGAACGAGCAGTACTTC.

The rearrangement joins TRBV15 to TRBJ2-1, with TRBD2 matching 11 bases. J gave up 9 bases and V 1 base, and 5 bases lay outside the gene matches. The V gene's germline CDR1 is LNHNV and CDR2 YYDKDF (reference sequence). CDR3 length: 15 amino acids. The CDR3 loop reads CATSRGGSGRGEQFF. The CDR3 coding sequence is TGTGCCACCAGCAGAGGAGGTAGCGGGAGGGGTGAGCAGTTCTTC.

The chain recombines TRBV27 with TRBJ2-7, with 15 nucleotides matching TRBD2. J gave up 4 bases and V 2 bases, and 0 bases lay outside the gene matches. In germline, CDR1 is MNHEY, CDR2 SMNVEV (reference sequence). The CDR3 has 15 amino acids. CDR3 nucleotide sequence: TGTGCCAGCAGTTTAGGGACTAGCGGGAGGTACGAGCAGTACTTC. Translating it yields CASSLGTSGRYEQYF.

V usage is TRBV6-1 and J usage is TRBJ1-1, with D unclear. Germline CDR1 and CDR2: MNHNS and SASEGT. V was shortened by 3 bases and J by 10 bases, with 15 bases between the two germline ends. CDR3 length: 13 amino acids. The CDR3 loop is CASSDEALAGAFF. The CDR3 nucleotides are TGTGCCAGCAGTGACGAAGCCCTAGCAGGAGCTTTCTTT.

This chain joins TRBV29-1 and TRBJ2-7; TRBD2 agrees at 11 bases. Trimming removed 3 bases from V and 5 bases from J; junction bases left unmatched: 6. Per the germline V gene, CDR1 is SQVTM and CDR2 is ANQGSEA. The CDR3 has 14 residues. Written as DNA, the CDR3 is TGCAGCGTTGATAGCACTAGCGGGAGTCACGAGCAGTACTTC. Protein sequence: CSVDSTSGSHEQYF.

A word on this clone: An end of the junction differs from the germline gene, which may be a read error. This chain joins TRBV6-5 and TRBJ2-5; TRBD1 might be the D (6 bases). Germline lookup yields CDR1 MNHEY and CDR2 SVGAGI. The CDR3 consists of 12 residues. CDR3: CATRTGQGTQYF. In DNA, the CDR3 is TGTGCCACTCGAACAGGGCAAGGGACCCAGTACTTC.

The chain employs TRBV29-1 and TRBJ2-7; D unclear. The length of the CDR3 is 11 residues. Deletions cut 8 bases from V and 6 bases from J, with 14 bases between. CDR1 and CDR2 from the germline V gene are SQVTM and ANQGSEA. The DNA for the CDR3 is TGCAGCTCTCAATCAGGCCGCGAGCAGTACTTC. It yields the protein CSSQSGREQYF.

This chain uses TRBV2 with TRBJ2-7; TRBD2 might be the D (5 bases). Trimming took 6 bases from V and 6 from J, leaving 15 bases between them. From germline, CDR1 is SNHLY and CDR2 FYNNEI. This CDR3 comprises 13 residues. The CDR3 DNA sequence: TGTGCCAGCAGCCGGGGAGCTGACGGCGAGCAGTACTTC. Translating gives CASSRGADGEQYF.

CDR3 DNA sequence: TGTGCCAGCAGCTTACCCGACAGGGGCCCTGAAGCTTTCTTT. Amino acid sequence: CASSLPDRGPEAFF. This chain links TRBV7-9 with TRBJ1-1; 8 bases are shared with TRBD1. The germline CDR1 and CDR2 sequences are SEHNR and FQNEAQ (reference sequence). The CDR3 covers 14 residues. Germline trimming cut 2 bases from V and 6 bases from J; bases unmatched to any gene: 5.

This clone has a handful of counts. V is TRBV7-8 and J is TRBJ1-1; D gene uncertain. The CDR3 loop spans 14 amino acids. V lost 8 bases to trimming and J lost 1 base, with 14 bases between them. Germline V CDR1 and CDR2: SGHVS, FQNEAQ. The CDR3 loop reads CASCREGRNTEAFF. The DNA for the CDR3 is TGTGCCAGCTGCCGAGAGGGAAGGAACACTGAAGCTTTCTTT. Full variable domain (outside the CDR3, taken from reference TRBV7-8 and TRBJ1-1): GAGVSQSPRYKVAKRGQDVALRCDPISGHVSLFWYQQALGQGPEFLTYFQNEAQLDKSGLPSDRFFAERPEGSVSTLKIQRTQQEDSAVYLCASCREGRNTEAFFGQGTRLTVV.

The chain combines TRBV29-1 with TRBJ2-2, with a weak D call TRBD2 (6 bases). The germline gives CDR1 SQVTM, CDR2 ANQGSEA. Deletions cut 6 bases from V and 8 bases from J, with 16 bases between. This CDR3 is 13 amino acids long. CDR3 amino acids: CSVLRMGGGELFF. The CDR3 region has the DNA TGCAGCGTACTCCGCATGGGGGGAGGGGAGCTGTTTTTT.

The chain joins TRBV2 to TRBJ2-3, with 10 bases that match TRBD2. V gave up 2 bases and J gave up 0 bases; unmatched junction bases: 11. CDR1 and CDR2 from the germline V gene are SNHLY and FYNNEI. CDR3 length: 19 amino acids. CDR3 in amino acids: CASSENPSGSATSTDTQYF. In nucleotides, the CDR3 is TGTGCCAGCAGTGAAAACCCTAGCGGGAGCGCAACAAGCACAGATACGCAGTATTTT.

J is TRBJ2-7 and V is TRBV4-2; TRBD2 agrees at 8 bases. This CDR3 is built from 15 residues. Trimming removed 1 base from V and 1 base from J; junction bases left unmatched: 3. Germline-derived CDR1 and CDR2 are LGHNA and YNFKEQ. The DNA of the CDR3 is TGTGCCAGCAGCCAAGGCTTAGCGGGATCCTACGAGCAGTACTTC. It translates to CASSQGLAGSYEQYF.

This clone has a handful of counts. This chain uses TRBV5-1 with TRBJ2-3, with a possible D match to TRBD1 (5 bases). This CDR3 has 14 residues. The ends were cut back, 6 bases at V and 1 base at J, with 12 bases in the middle. Germline-derived CDR1 and CDR2 are SGHRS and YFSETQ. The DNA for the CDR3 is TGCGCCAGCACCCTACAAGGGGGCACAGATACGCAGTATTTT. This gives the protein CASTLQGGTDTQYF.